The 22 T cell receptor beta chains below come from one sample, sequenced in a study of OX40 agonist ivuxolimab in advanced cancers. TCRdb's copy holds only in-frame clones and misses some; the assay was immunoSEQ multiplex PCR. The table shows around 150,000 clones, with 85% to 95% occurring only once. The sample in question was CD4+ or CD8+ T cells sorted from blood, obtained in a trial of the OX40 agonist ivuxolimab. Receptors were obtained from an adult with an advanced solid tumor such as melanoma, head and neck, liver or kidney cancer.

V gene TRBV4-3 combines with J gene TRBJ2-5; D ambiguous. CDR3 size: 13 residues. Germline lookup yields CDR1 LGHNA and CDR2 YSLEER. With 3 bases removed from V and 5 bases from J, the gap between germline ends came to 10 bases. The CDR3 DNA reads TGCGCCAGCAGCCACCCCGAAACTGAGACCCAGTACTTC. This gives the protein CASSHPETETQYF.

The rearrangement joins TRBV5-1 to TRBJ2-3; D gene uncertain. V lost 2 bases and J lost 3, with 10 bases in between. The CDR3 covers 14 residues. Germline assignment: CDR1 SGHRS and CDR2 YFSETQ. CDR3 coding DNA: TGCGCCAGCAGCTTAGGCGGAACGACAGATACGCAGTATTTT. Translating it yields CASSLGGTTDTQYF.

J is TRBJ1-2 and V is TRBV27; 8 positions match TRBD1. Germline CDR1 reads MNHEY; CDR2 reads SMNVEV (reference sequence). CDR3 size: 16 residues. With V trimmed by 3 bases and J by 6 bases, 12 bases remained unmatched. CDR3 DNA: TGTGCCAGCAGTTTCTACTACCGGCAGGGGGCCCATGGCTACACCTTC. It codes for CASSFYYRQGAHGYTF.

The V call is TRBV7-2, the J call TRBJ2-7, with TRBD2 matching 8 bases. V lost 2 bases to trimming and J lost 2 bases; unmatched junction nucleotides: 5. The CDR3 spans 15 residues. Germline V CDR1 and CDR2: SGHTA, FQGNSA. CDR3 region: CASSLNPGGAYEQYF. CDR3 DNA: TGTGCCAGCAGCTTAAATCCGGGGGGGGCCTACGAGCAGTACTTC.

The genes are TRBV28 and TRBJ2-7, with 10 positions matching TRBD2. CDR3 length equals 14 residues. CDR1 and CDR2 (germline): MDHEN, SYDVKM. The V gene end was trimmed by 5 bases and the J gene end by 2 bases; junction bases not matched to a gene: 3. The CDR3 sequence is CASSRTSGTYEQYF. The CDR3 coding sequence is TGTGCCAGCAGTAGGACTAGCGGTACCTACGAGCAGTACTTC. Drawing the rest from reference TRBV28 and TRBJ2-7, the complete variable domain is DVKVTQSSRYLVKRTGEKVFLECVQDMDHENMFWYRQDPGLGLRLIYFSYDVKMKEKGDIPEGYSVSREKKERFSLILESASTNQTSMYLCASSRTSGTYEQYFGPGTRLTVT.

CDR3 coding DNA: TGTGCCATCCTCGACCCGACAACTGAAGCTTTCTTT. The encoded protein is CAILDPTTEAFF. The chain is built from TRBV28 and TRBJ1-1; D is unclear. This CDR3 comprises 12 residues. The germline V and J ends were trimmed by 10 bases and 5 bases, with 14 bases remaining between them. CDR1 is MDHEN and CDR2 is SYDVKM in the germline V gene.

The chain recombines TRBV11-2 with TRBJ2-3; 11 nucleotides line up with TRBD2. This CDR3 is 13 amino acids long. Germline CDR1 and CDR2: SGHAT and FQNNGV. V lost 11 bases and J lost 1; bases outside the gene matches: 2. The CDR3 protein is CAGGLAGTDTQYF. CDR3 DNA: TGTGCCGGGGGACTAGCGGGCACAGATACGCAGTATTTT. The complete variable domain, with remaining parts taken from reference TRBV11-2 and TRBJ2-3, reads EAGVAQSPRYKIIEKRQSVAFWCNPISGHATLYWYQQILGQGPKLLIQFQNNGVVDDSQLPKDRFSAERLKGVDSTLKIQPAKLEDSAVYLCAGGLAGTDTQYFGPGTRLTVL.

With respect to this clone: In this CDR3 the conserved last residue, phenylalanine or tryptophan, is missing, so a read error is likely. This chain links TRBV7-2 with TRBJ1-2; D gene ambiguous. Germline CDR1 is SGHTA and CDR2 is FQGNSA. Trimming removed 5 bases from V and 2 bases from J, with 12 bases in between. The CDR3 has 14 amino acids. The CDR3 sequence is CASSPRVENYGYTL. The DNA for the CDR3 is TGTGCCAGCAGCCCAAGGGTGGAGAACTATGGCTACACCCTC.

The genes are TRBV6-5 and TRBJ2-1; 8 bases fit TRBD1. Trimming cost V 0 bases and J 8 bases; bases outside gene matches: 9. The V gene's germline CDR1 is MNHEY and CDR2 SVGAGI. The CDR3 is made up of 16 amino acids. CDR3 sequence: CASSYSVGQGIHEQFF. The DNA for the CDR3 is TGTGCCAGCAGTTACTCGGTAGGACAGGGTATCCATGAGCAGTTCTTC.

This sequence joins TRBV18 and TRBJ1-6; 7 bases are shared with TRBD1. The CDR3 runs to 15 residues. Germline CDR1 is KGHSH and CDR2 is LQKENI. The trim removed 3 bases at V and 6 bases at J, leaving 5 bases unmatched. Here the CDR3 reads CASSPNRDSNSPLHF. CDR3 in DNA: TGTGCCAGCTCACCTAACCGGGACAGTAATTCACCCCTCCACTTT. Together with reference TRBV18 and TRBJ1-6, the CDR3 gives the full variable domain: NAGVMQNPRHLVRRRGQEARLRCSPMKGHSHVYWYRQLPEEGLKFMVYLQKENIIDESGMPKERFSAEFPKEGPSILRIQQVVRGDSAAYFCASSPNRDSNSPLHFGNGTRLTVT.

In this sample, this clone turned up once. The chain employs TRBV6-1 and TRBJ1-2; no reliable D call. CDR3 length: 10 amino acids. Germline CDR1 MNHNS, CDR2 SASEGT. V was trimmed by 6 bases and J by 5 bases, leaving 4 bases between them. The CDR3 sequence is CASRGYGYTF. CDR3 bases: TGTGCCAGCAGAGGATATGGCTACACCTTC.

The chain couples TRBV29-1 to TRBJ1-2; possible D gene TRBD1, 5 bases. Trimming cost V 6 bases and J 2 bases, with 19 bases left between them. The CDR3 runs 15 residues. The V gene's germline CDR1 is SQVTM and CDR2 ANQGSEA. CDR3 loop: CSVEIPQGLNYGYTF. The CDR3 DNA follows: TGCAGCGTCGAAATACCGCAGGGATTAAACTATGGCTACACCTTC.

The chain couples TRBV7-7 to TRBJ2-1, with a possible D match to TRBD1 (6 bases). The V end lost 5 bases, the J end lost 5 bases, and 16 bases lay between the germline ends. CDR3 length: 15 amino acids. CDR1 is SSHAT and CDR2 is FNYEAQ in the germline V gene (reference sequence). The CDR3 spells CASSPGAAENNEQFF. The CDR3 DNA reads TGTGCCAGCAGCCCAGGGGCGGCAGAAAACAATGAGCAGTTCTTC. The full variable domain, in which reference TRBV7-7 and TRBJ2-1 provide the parts outside the CDR3, is GAGVSQSPRYKVTKRGQDVTLRCDPISSHATLYWYQQALGQGPEFLTYFNYEAQPDKSGLPSDRFSAERPEGSISTLTIQRTEQRDSAMYRCASSPGAAENNEQFFGPGTRLTVL.

This chain links TRBV5-1 with TRBJ2-1; tentatively, D is TRBD1 or TRBD2 (6 bases each). V gave up 0 bases and J gave up 7 bases, with 8 bases separating them. This CDR3 has 13 residues. Germline assignment: CDR1 SGHRS and CDR2 YFSETQ. The DNA of the CDR3 is TGCGCCAGCAGCTTGGTAGGGGGGAATGAGCAGTTCTTC. It translates to CASSLVGGNEQFF.

This clone was detected once. The genes are TRBV7-9 and TRBJ2-3; the D is unclear. This CDR3 spans 14 amino acids. The V end was cut by 3 bases, the J end by 0 bases, with 7 bases between. From germline, CDR1 is SEHNR and CDR2 FQNEAQ (reference sequence). The CDR3 is CASSFRRSTDTQYF. In DNA form, the CDR3 reads TGTGCCAGCAGCTTCCGACGGAGCACAGATACGCAGTATTTT.

V and J are TRBV7-9 and TRBJ1-4; 7 bases align to TRBD1. Germline values: CDR1 SEHNR, CDR2 FQNEAQ (reference sequence). The CDR3 extends over 15 amino acids. After removal of 5 bases from V and 7 bases from J, the junction contained 10 bases not matched to a gene. In DNA, the CDR3 is TGTGCCAGCAGCCCGGGACAGCTCTTGTCTGAAAAACTGTTTTTT. Amino acids: CASSPGQLLSEKLFF.

The rearrangement joins TRBV19 to TRBJ1-2; possibly TRBD1 for D (5 bases). Trimming stripped 4 bases from V and 5 bases from J, with 17 bases between. CDR3 length: 15 amino acids. Germline CDR1 reads LNHDA; CDR2 reads SQIVND (reference sequence). The CDR3 spells CASSTFDSISYGYTF. The CDR3 DNA is TGTGCCAGTAGTACATTCGACAGTATATCATATGGCTACACCTTC.

The V call is TRBV29-1, the J call TRBJ2-5, with D unclear. The CDR3 totals 13 residues. Germline V gene data show CDR1 as SQVTM and CDR2 as ANQGSEA. Trimming removed 4 bases from V and 2 bases from J, with 11 bases in between. CDR3 in amino acids: CSVVGPHQETQYF. In DNA form, the CDR3 reads TGCAGCGTTGTTGGCCCTCATCAAGAGACCCAGTACTTC.

This clone was picked up one time. The chain recombines TRBV19 with TRBJ2-1; the D gene is possibly TRBD2 (5 bases). From germline, CDR1 is LNHDA and CDR2 SQIVND (reference sequence). Trimming took off 7 bases at V and 5 bases at J, with 15 bases between the two ends. This CDR3 spans 14 amino acids. CDR3 sequence: CASTRAGSHNEQFF. The CDR3 nucleotides read TGTGCCAGTACGAGGGCGGGTAGCCACAATGAGCAGTTCTTC.

The chain is built from TRBV7-3 and TRBJ2-7, with TRBD1 as a possible D gene (6 bases). The CDR3 length is 15 residues. Germline values: CDR1 SGHTA, CDR2 FQGTGA. Between the trimmed V and J ends, which lost 2 bases and 2 bases, there was a span of 13 bases. The CDR3 DNA is TGTGCCAGCAGCTTAGTTTGGGGGCCTACCTACGAGCAGTACTTC. Amino acids: CASSLVWGPTYEQYF.

The chain combines TRBV5-6 with TRBJ2-7; a possible D gene is TRBD1 (5 bases). V shed 0 bases and J shed 5 bases, with 12 bases lying between them. The V gene's germline CDR1 is SGHDT and CDR2 YYEEEE. The CDR3 runs 14 residues. The CDR3 coding sequence is TGTGCCAGCAGCTTGGGACAGATTAAGGACGAGCAGTACTTC. Amino acid sequence: CASSLGQIKDEQYF.

The J gene is TRBJ2-5, the V gene TRBV7-2, with TRBD2 as a possible D gene (6 bases). The CDR3 consists of 15 residues. V dropped 5 bases and J dropped 5 bases, with 18 bases sitting between them. CDR1 and CDR2 from the germline V gene are SGHTA and FQGNSA. CDR3 in DNA: TGTGCCAGCAGCCCCACTAGCCCCGGAGGCGAGACCCAGTACTTC. Translation: CASSPTSPGGETQYF.